The clone carrying this T cell receptor (beta chain) was observed a handful of times. Germline trimming cut 0 bases from V and 6 bases from J; bases unmatched to any gene: 10. This CDR3 has 17 residues. CDR1 and CDR2 (germline): MNHEY, SMNVEV (reference sequence). This entry belongs to a study of glioma-infiltrating T cells. Using RNA template, CDR3s of TCR alpha and beta were amplified with iRepertoire arm-PCR. Tissue mRNA or PBMC total RNA, roughly 100-400 ng, went into one-step reverse transcription and amplification. TCRdb re-called the multiplex PCR reads with MiXCR, one entry per CDR3 protein. The sample consists of fewer than 500,000 distinct CDR3 sequences, roughly two fifths of them appearing once.

Sequencing was performed on glioma tissue, nonneoplastic brain tissue, or PBMCs (not recorded which). This TCR was recovered from a human donor with low-grade glioma or glioblastoma, undergoing nonglioma brain surgery, or in good health (not recorded which). The chain recombines TRBV27 with TRBJ2-7; 11 bases align to TRBD2. CDR3 bases: TGTGCCAGCAGTTTATCGCTAGCGGGAGGCCGGGCTTCCGAGCAGTACTTC. It codes for CASSLSLAGGRASEQYF.